This entry lists 27 T cell receptor beta chains sequenced from one sample in a study of T cell responses to AZD1222 COVID-19 vaccine. Sequencing used immunoSEQ multiplex PCR; TCRdb keeps in-frame clones, though not all of them. The data show 85,000 to 95,000 clones, around 87% seen once. Sequencing was performed on peripheral blood, taken on day 0 of AZD1222 vaccination. The receptors were sampled from an adult in good health.

CDR3 bases: TGTGCCAGCAGCTTGGACAGCAATCAGCCCCAGCATTTT. Translated: CASSLDSNQPQHF. This chain links TRBV7-3 with TRBJ1-5, with unresolved D. The CDR3 consists of 13 residues. V was clipped by 3 bases and J by 1 base, with 4 bases between them. Germline values: CDR1 SGHTA, CDR2 FQGTGA.

The V call is TRBV7-9, the J call TRBJ1-2, with a weak D call TRBD1 (6 bases). Deletions cut 3 bases from V and 4 bases from J, with 15 bases between. This CDR3 region has 15 residues. Germline loops: CDR1 SEHNR, CDR2 FQNEAQ (reference sequence). CDR3 nucleotide sequence: TGTGCCAGCAGCTTGGTTGACAGGCGGGCCTATGGCTACACCTTC. It yields the protein CASSLVDRRAYGYTF. Full variable domain (rest looked up from reference TRBV7-9 and TRBJ1-2): DTGVSQNPRHKITKRGQNVTFRCDPISEHNRLYWYRQTLGQGPEFLTYFQNEAQLEKSRLLSDRFSAERPKGSFSTLEIQRTEQGDSAMYLCASSLVDRRAYGYTFGSGTRLTVV.

This chain joins TRBV7-9 and TRBJ2-7; D might be TRBD1 (5 bases). The CDR3 runs 16 residues. V was trimmed by 4 bases and J by 3 bases, leaving 19 bases between them. Germline V CDR1 and CDR2: SEHNR, FQNEAQ (reference sequence). This CDR3 reads CASSSQGPGTGYEQYF. For the CDR3, the DNA is TGTGCCAGCAGCTCGCAGGGTCCTGGTACGGGCTACGAGCAGTACTTC.

This clone was seen more than once but under ten times. V gene TRBV5-1 combines with J gene TRBJ2-1; TRBD1 is a possible D gene (5 bases). The CDR3 covers 14 residues. The germline V gene has CDR1 SGHRS and CDR2 YFSETQ. The ends were cut back, 0 bases at V and 5 bases at J, with 9 bases in the middle. The CDR3 spells CASSLEQGNNEQFF. In nucleotides, the CDR3 is TGCGCCAGCAGCTTGGAGCAGGGAAACAATGAGCAGTTCTTC.

This clone was observed a single time. No conserved phenylalanine or tryptophan ends this CDR3, so it is likely a read error. It is unclear where the CDR3 begins or ends on the DNA, so no DNA is shown, and the CDR3 is as TCRdb lists it. The genes are TRBV6-2 or TRBV6-3 and TRBJ2-7; the tabulated D call, TRBD1, remains unverified against the DNA. Germline V gene lookup returns CDR1 MNHEY and CDR2 SVGEGT. Both ends counted, the CDR3 spans 12 residues. CDR3 residues: CASSYDVGPLLY.

The chain couples TRBV7-2 to TRBJ2-5, with 8 nucleotides matching TRBD1. The germline V gene has CDR1 SGHTA and CDR2 FQGNSA. J was trimmed by 4 bases and V by 5 bases; bases with no gene match: 6. This CDR3 contains 14 residues. Here the CDR3 reads CASSQDRGGETQYF. The CDR3 DNA reads as TGTGCCAGCAGCCAAGACAGGGGAGGAGAGACCCAGTACTTC.

The rearrangement links TRBV4-1 to TRBJ1-4, with a weak D call TRBD1 (5 bases). Germline CDR1 is MGHRA and CDR2 is YSYEKL. V was shortened by 1 base and J by 5 bases, with 11 bases between the two germline ends. CDR3 length equals 15 residues. The DNA for the CDR3 is TGCGCCAGCAGCCAAGGAGGGGATACAAATGAAAAACTGTTTTTT. This gives the protein CASSQGGDTNEKLFF.

The chain joins TRBV5-4 to TRBJ1-1; no clear D. V lost 2 bases and J lost 4, with 9 bases in between. CDR3 length: 13 amino acids. The V gene's germline CDR1 is SGHNT and CDR2 YYREEE (reference sequence). The CDR3, as DNA: TGTGCCAGCAGCTTCATGGGGTTCACTGAAGCTTTCTTT. It yields the protein CASSFMGFTEAFF. The whole variable domain, filled in from reference TRBV5-4 and TRBJ1-1, reads ETGVTQSPTHLIKTRGQQVTLRCSSQSGHNTVSWYQQALGQGPQFIFQYYREEENGRGNFPPRFSGLQFPNYSSELNVNALELDDSALYLCASSFMGFTEAFFGQGTRLTVV.

This rearrangement joins TRBV7-9 to TRBJ2-2; D not certain. This CDR3 contains 12 residues. V lost 5 bases and J lost 5, with 6 bases in between. The germline V gene encodes CDR1 SEHNR and CDR2 FQNEAQ (reference sequence). The DNA for the CDR3 is TGTGCCAGCAGCCCCGATACCGGGGAGCTGTTTTTT. Residues: CASSPDTGELFF. Looking up the rest from reference TRBV7-9 and TRBJ2-2 gives the full variable domain: DTGVSQNPRHKITKRGQNVTFRCDPISEHNRLYWYRQTLGQGPEFLTYFQNEAQLEKSRLLSDRFSAERPKGSFSTLEIQRTEQGDSAMYLCASSPDTGELFFGEGSRLTVL.

The chain couples TRBV7-9 to TRBJ2-1; 9 bases map to TRBD1. Germline lookup yields CDR1 SEHNR and CDR2 FQNEAQ (reference sequence). After removal of 5 bases from V and 6 bases from J, the junction contained 8 bases not matched to a gene. This CDR3 contains 15 residues. CDR3 region: CASSQRTGVGNEQFF. The CDR3 DNA is TGTGCCAGCAGCCAAAGGACAGGGGTTGGCAATGAGCAGTTCTTC.

This chain uses TRBV3-1 (or the pseudogene TRBV3-2) with TRBJ2-7; the D gene is possibly TRBD1 (5 bases). The CDR3 is made up of 12 amino acids. CDR1 and CDR2 from the germline V gene are LGHDT and YNNKEL (reference sequence). Between the trimmed V and J ends, which lost 4 bases and 9 bases, there was a span of 13 bases. CDR3 nucleotide sequence: TGTGCCAGCAGCCTCGCCGGCCAGGGGCAGTACTTC. Translated, it gives CASSLAGQGQYF.

The chain uses TRBV19 and TRBJ1-1; D is undetermined. The V end was cut by 1 base, the J end by 4 bases, with 7 bases between. This CDR3 contains 13 residues. Per the germline V gene, CDR1 is LNHDA and CDR2 is SQIVND (reference sequence). DNA of the CDR3: TGTGCCAGTAGTATAGCGGTGGGCACTGAAGCTTTCTTT. It translates to CASSIAVGTEAFF.

The V and J genes are TRBV6-1 and TRBJ1-5; 7 bases align to TRBD1. The length of the CDR3 is 16 residues. Germline V CDR1 and CDR2: MNHNS, SASEGT. V shed 1 base, J shed 3 bases, and the junction held 6 bases outside the gene matches. CDR3 region: CASSEVLQGTNQPQHF. The CDR3 coding sequence is TGTGCCAGCAGTGAAGTCCTACAGGGGACCAATCAGCCCCAGCATTTT.

The chain links TRBV6-2 or TRBV6-3 to TRBJ1-5, with D perhaps TRBD1 (5 bases). CDR3 length: 17 amino acids. In germline, CDR1 is MNHEY, CDR2 SVGEGT. Trimming stripped 2 bases from V and 3 bases from J, with 17 bases between. CDR3 nucleotides: TGTGCCAGCAGTTACCCAACCTACGGACATAACAATCAGCCCCAGCATTTT. It codes for CASSYPTYGHNNQPQHF.

This clone was observed once. This chain joins TRBV4-1 and TRBJ1-3; 7 bases line up with TRBD1. CDR3 length: 18 amino acids. The trim removed 6 bases at V and 1 base at J, leaving 15 bases unmatched. Per germline, CDR1 MGHRA and CDR2 YSYEKL. CDR3: CASSRIQGIKGSGNTIYF. The CDR3 DNA is TGCGCCAGCAGTCGAATACAGGGGATCAAGGGTTCTGGAAACACCATATATTTT.

The rearrangement links TRBV21-1 to TRBJ1-5. TRBV21-1 is a recognized pseudogene. CDR3 length: 14 amino acids. This chain's CDR3 is CASSTRTVRRPQHF. The CDR3 DNA reads TGTGCCAGCAGCACAAGGACGGTCCGACGACCCCAGCATTTT.

A word on this clone: The sample carries other DNA sequences with the same CDR3. The chain has TRBV19 and TRBJ1-5, with D uncertain. Trimming removed 2 bases from V and 0 bases from J, with 8 bases in between. Germline loops: CDR1 LNHDA, CDR2 SQIVND (reference sequence). This CDR3 has 15 amino acids. The CDR3 DNA reads as TGTGCCAGTAGTATACGTCCAAATAGCAATCAGCCCCAGCATTTT. Amino acids: CASSIRPNSNQPQHF.

The genes are TRBV19 and TRBJ2-3, with 12 bases matching TRBD2. CDR1 and CDR2 from the germline V gene are LNHDA and SQIVND (reference sequence). CDR3 length: 16 residues. J gave up 2 bases and V 6 bases, and 6 bases lay outside the gene matches. The CDR3 nucleotides read TGTGCCAGTAGCAAACTAGCGGGGGGATCCACAGATACGCAGTATTTT. It yields the protein CASSKLAGGSTDTQYF. Full variable domain (remainder filled in from reference TRBV19 and TRBJ2-3): DGGITQSPKYLFRKEGQNVTLSCEQNLNHDAMYWYRQDPGQGLRLIYYSQIVNDFQKGDIAEGYSVSREKKESFPLTVTSAQKNPTAFYLCASSKLAGGSTDTQYFGPGTRLTVL.

The V gene is TRBV7-3, the J gene TRBJ1-1; 10 bases map to TRBD1. In germline, CDR1 is SGHTA, CDR2 FQGTGA. The CDR3 extends over 14 amino acids. Unmatched junction bases numbered 4, after V lost 3 bases and J lost 6 bases. The CDR3 reads CASSFRQGAPEAFF. The CDR3 DNA is TGTGCCAGCAGCTTCAGACAGGGGGCGCCTGAAGCTTTCTTT.

J is TRBJ2-7 and V is TRBV5-1; 13 bases are a match to TRBD2. The CDR3 loop spans 18 amino acids. Germline V gene data show CDR1 as SGHRS and CDR2 as YFSETQ. Losses at the gene ends were 4 bases for V and 3 bases for J; bases not matched to a gene: 13. This chain's CDR3 is CASSVGTSGDEPDYEQYF. CDR3 in DNA: TGCGCCAGCAGCGTCGGGACTAGCGGGGACGAACCAGACTACGAGCAGTACTTC.

The chain joins TRBV14 to TRBJ2-5, with a weak D call TRBD2 (6 bases). V gave up 1 base and J gave up 5 bases, with 14 bases separating them. This CDR3 has 15 residues. Germline CDR1 is SGHDN and CDR2 is FVKESK. CDR3 nucleotides: TGTGCCAGCAGCCAAGTGGAGGGGCGGCGCGAGACCCAGTACTTC. It encodes CASSQVEGRRETQYF. Supplemented by reference TRBV14 and TRBJ2-5, the full variable domain reads EAGVTQFPSHSVIEKGQTVTLRCDPISGHDNLYWYRRVMGKEIKFLLHFVKESKQDESGMPNNRFLAERTGGTYSTLKVQPAELEDSGVYFCASSQVEGRRETQYFGPGTRLLVL.

This clone appeared once. The chain couples TRBV27 to TRBJ2-2; perhaps TRBD2 as D (6 bases). The germline CDR1 and CDR2 sequences are MNHEY and SMNVEV (reference sequence). V gave up 5 bases and J gave up 1 base, with 17 bases separating them. The CDR3 runs 17 residues. Here the CDR3 reads CASSPGDGRVNTGELFF. DNA of the CDR3: TGTGCCAGCAGTCCGGGGGACGGGCGAGTGAACACCGGGGAGCTGTTTTTT.

The chain couples TRBV14 to TRBJ2-1, with no clear D. The germline V and J ends were trimmed by 1 base and 4 bases, with 5 bases remaining between them. The CDR3 contains 13 residues. The germline V gene has CDR1 SGHDN and CDR2 FVKESK. The CDR3 region is CASSQGPYNEQFF. The CDR3 nucleotides read TGTGCCAGCAGCCAAGGGCCGTACAATGAGCAGTTCTTC. The variable domain in full, completed from reference TRBV14 and TRBJ2-1, reads EAGVTQFPSHSVIEKGQTVTLRCDPISGHDNLYWYRRVMGKEIKFLLHFVKESKQDESGMPNNRFLAERTGGTYSTLKVQPAELEDSGVYFCASSQGPYNEQFFGPGTRLTVL.

V and J are TRBV29-1 and TRBJ2-7; D is perhaps TRBD1 (7 bases). Trimming removed 3 bases at V and 5 bases at J, with 11 bases between. The CDR3 covers 12 residues. Germline CDR1 is SQVTM and CDR2 is ANQGSEA. DNA of the CDR3: TGCAGCGTTGAGGAGGGGGCCCACGAGCAGTACTTC. Amino acid sequence: CSVEEGAHEQYF.

V usage is TRBV9 and J usage is TRBJ2-3; D tentatively fits TRBD1 or TRBD2 (6 bases each). The CDR3 sequence is 16 residues long. The V gene lost 3 bases and the J gene lost 1 base, with 15 bases spanning the gap. Germline V gene sequence: CDR1 SGDLS, CDR2 YYNGEE. CDR3 loop: CASSGGAGRRTDTQYF. DNA of the CDR3: TGTGCCAGCAGCGGGGGGGCCGGACGGCGCACAGATACGCAGTATTTT.

This chain joins TRBV10-3 and TRBJ2-7, with TRBD1 matching over 8 bases. This CDR3 spans 16 amino acids. Germline CDR1 and CDR2: ENHRY and SYGVKD. V was clipped by 10 bases and J by 1 base; unmatched bases: 15. The CDR3 sequence: CATRAIPTGGSYEQYF. Written as DNA, the CDR3 is TGTGCCACCAGGGCAATTCCCACAGGGGGATCCTACGAGCAGTACTTC.

The chain uses TRBV3-1 (or the pseudogene TRBV3-2) and TRBJ1-2, with D hard to call. V gave up 2 bases and J gave up 0 bases, with 7 bases separating them. Germline CDR1 LGHDT, CDR2 YNNKEL (reference sequence). The CDR3 totals 14 residues. The CDR3 sequence is CASSQNTPNYGYTF. The DNA for the CDR3 is TGTGCCAGCAGCCAAAACACCCCTAACTATGGCTACACCTTC.